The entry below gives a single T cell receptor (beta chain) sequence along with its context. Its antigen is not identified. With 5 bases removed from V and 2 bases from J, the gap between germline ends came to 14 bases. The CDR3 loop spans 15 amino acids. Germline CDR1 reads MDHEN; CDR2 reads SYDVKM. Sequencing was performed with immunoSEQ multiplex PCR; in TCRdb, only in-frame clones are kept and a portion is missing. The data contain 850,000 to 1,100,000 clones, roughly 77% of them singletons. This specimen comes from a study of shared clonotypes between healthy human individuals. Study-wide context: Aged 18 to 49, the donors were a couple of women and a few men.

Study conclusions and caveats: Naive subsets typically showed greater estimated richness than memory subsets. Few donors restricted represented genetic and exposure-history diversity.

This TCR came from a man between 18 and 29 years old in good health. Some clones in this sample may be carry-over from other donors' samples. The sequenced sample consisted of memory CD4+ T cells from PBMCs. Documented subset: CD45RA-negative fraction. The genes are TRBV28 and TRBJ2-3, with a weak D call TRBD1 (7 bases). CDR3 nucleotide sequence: TGTGCCAGCAGTCCTGGGGGGACAGTCACAGATACGCAGTATTTT. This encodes CASSPGGTVTDTQYF.